This section outlines one TCR beta chain sequence together with its context. Random hexamers were used to reverse transcribe an amount of about 0.45 to 1 ug RNA. TCRdb ran MiXCR on the immunoSEQ multiplex PCR reads and lists one entry per CDR3 protein. In the table there are more than 130,000 distinct CDR3 sequences, 94% of which are singletons. V shed 6 bases and J 5 bases; nucleotides not matched to a gene: 6. The germline CDR1 and CDR2 sequences are MRHNA and SNTAGT. This CDR3 has 14 amino acids. The sample is drawn from a study of CD8 T cells in Susac syndrome. The J gene is TRBJ2-7, the V gene TRBV6-4, with TRBD2 matching over 11 bases. The sequencing input was CD8+ T cells from PBMCs. The sequence was obtained from a human donor in good health. CDR3 amino acids: CASSLLAGEDEQYF. Here the CDR3 DNA reads TGTGCCAGCAGCCTACTAGCGGGAGAAGACGAGCAGTACTTC.